This section outlines one TCR beta chain sequence together with its context. This clonotype has ten or more counts. The antigen it binds to is not known. The record has no base qualities; no much larger clone is one base away. Taken from the germline V gene (reference sequence), the CDR1 and CDR2 loops are SEHNR and FQNEAQ. The junction shows trimming of 4 bases on V and 2 bases on J, and the gene matches do not reach 11 bases of it. The CDR3 runs 16 residues from the cysteine to the phenylalanine. Here the CDR3 DNA is all that survives: 48 bases in frame from base 1. The data were taken from a study of human T cells and chemical hapten exposure (dated by TCRdb to 2020 to 2023). For the study in its entirety: For sensitization, 2% DPC in acetone was applied to an approximately 2 cm by approximately 2 cm area of upper inner arm skin. Patients additionally received weekly therapeutic DPC doses to the scalp throughout the roughly 23-week study period. Patch testing on the upper back used Finn chambers containing 0.01% DPC, with scoring done after 6 days according to International Contact Dermatitis Research Group standards. Most of the patients in the cohort were female, and the cohort covered alopecia areata with under or over 50% scalp involvement, alopecia totalis and alopecia universalis. Libraries were pooled for sequencing, and per-sample TCR yields varied mainly because of small differences in library volumes within the pool. This study followed changes in the peripheral blood TCR repertoire in vivo during primary and secondary sensitization of alopecia patients to the hapten diphenylcyclopropenone (DPC). Blood samples were taken from patients before sensitization (week 0) and then at 2, 6 and about 24 weeks after DPC sensitization. Nearly 30 alopecia patients gave blood for TCR sequencing at one to four time points (pre-sensitization, 2, 6 and 24 weeks). What the authors observed across the whole study: Repeated subsampling changed both the strength of the expansion versus patch-test correlation and the threshold at which the correlation became significant. Alopecia, a presumed autoimmune disease, was present in all patients, so the immune response of the patients might differ from that of healthy individuals. Significantly more large CDR3 similarity clusters were formed by expanded TCRs than by pre-sensitization or healthy control sets, consistent with antigen-driven responses. A positive correlation was found between the number of PT1 expanded TCRs and patch test score, with significance reached at thresholds 8, 16 and 32 but not 4. No change with DPC sensitization was found in the number of TCRs above 1 in 1000 frequency, and no evidence of global repertoire structure alterations was found.

The time point label for this specimen denotes: patch test 1, 2 weeks after DPC sensitization. The treatment or condition label on this specimen signifies: therapeutic diphenylcyclopropenone sensitization with weekly scalp DPC. At every patch-test visit, the blood draw took place before the patch test was put on. To be eligible, patients had to be aged 18 to 70, diagnosed with alopecia and judged suitable for DPC therapy, while pregnant patients were excluded. Unfractionated whole blood was collected in Tempus Blood RNA tubes, and total RNA was extracted from that blood. Library preparation employed RACE. The sequencer listed for this sample is NextSeq 500. Library preparation attached unique molecular identifiers to individual cDNA molecules for quantitative, reproducible TCR counting. Both TCR alpha and TCR beta chains were sequenced from each blood RNA sample. Concerning the study's data processing: A median of about 89,000 TCRs per sample was observed, with a range of 23,224 to 690,600. The Decombinator software suite was used to annotate V, J and CDR3 in the TCR reads. For PS versus PT1 abundance plots, all samples were subsampled to the same number of TCRs (28,000). TCRs were defined as expanded if absent before sensitization and observed at least eight times at the 2-week time point. The raw public reads went through TCRdb reprocessing: fastp at Q25, MiXCR clone calling, in-frame beta chains kept. Each entry is one CDR3 protein sequence, shown with its most common DNA and genes. The V and J calls and clone size are TCRdb's, not the authors'. For this sample there are some 340,000 distinct CDR3 sequences; 5.5% to 8% appear just once. More than 7% of the sample comes from the top ten.

This clonotype originated in a woman under 30 with alopecia areata. Some clones in this sample may be carry-over from other donors' samples. Specimen: whole blood, collected in connection with sensitization to the hapten diphenylcyclopropenone (DPC). Rearrangement joined TRBV7-9 to TRBJ2-7, and TRBD1 matches 7 of the central bases. The CDR3 reads CASSSPGQRDTYEQYF. The DNA sequence follows: TGTGCCAGCAGCTCACCGGGACAGAGAGATACCTACGAGCAGTACTTC.